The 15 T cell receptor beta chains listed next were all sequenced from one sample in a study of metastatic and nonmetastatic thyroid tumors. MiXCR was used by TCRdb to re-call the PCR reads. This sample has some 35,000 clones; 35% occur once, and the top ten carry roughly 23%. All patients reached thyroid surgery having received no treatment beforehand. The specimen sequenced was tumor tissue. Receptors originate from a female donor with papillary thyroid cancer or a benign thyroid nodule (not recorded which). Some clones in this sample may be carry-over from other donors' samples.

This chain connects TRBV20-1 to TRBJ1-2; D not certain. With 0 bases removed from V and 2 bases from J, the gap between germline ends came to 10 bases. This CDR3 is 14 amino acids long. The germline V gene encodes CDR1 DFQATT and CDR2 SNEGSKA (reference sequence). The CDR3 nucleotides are TGCAGTGCTAGAGATAGCATAGCAAACTATGGCTACACCTTC. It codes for CSARDSIANYGYTF.

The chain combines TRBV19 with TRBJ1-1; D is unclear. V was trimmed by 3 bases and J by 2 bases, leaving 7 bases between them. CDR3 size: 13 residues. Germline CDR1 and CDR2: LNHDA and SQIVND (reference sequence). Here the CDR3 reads CASSIVSNTEAFF. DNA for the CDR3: TGTGCCAGTAGTATCGTCAGTAACACTGAAGCTTTCTTT.

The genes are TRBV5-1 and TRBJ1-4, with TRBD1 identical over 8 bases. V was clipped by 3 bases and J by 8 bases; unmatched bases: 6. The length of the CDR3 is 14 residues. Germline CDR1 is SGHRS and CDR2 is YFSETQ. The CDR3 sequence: CASSYRQGNEKLFF. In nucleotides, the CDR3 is TGCGCCAGCAGCTACCGACAGGGGAACGAAAAACTGTTTTTT.

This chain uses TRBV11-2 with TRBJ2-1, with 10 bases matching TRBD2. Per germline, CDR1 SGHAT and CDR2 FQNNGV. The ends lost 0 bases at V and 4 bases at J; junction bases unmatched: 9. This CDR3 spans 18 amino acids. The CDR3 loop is CASSLDPWASGGYNEQFF. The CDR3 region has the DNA TGTGCCAGCAGCTTAGATCCCTGGGCTAGCGGGGGTTACAATGAGCAGTTCTTC.

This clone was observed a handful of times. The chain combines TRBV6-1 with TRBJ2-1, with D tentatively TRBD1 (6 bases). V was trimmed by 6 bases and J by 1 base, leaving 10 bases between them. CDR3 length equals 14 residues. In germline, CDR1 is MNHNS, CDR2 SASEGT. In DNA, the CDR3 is TGTGCCAGCAGAGACCAGGGGTCCTACAATGAGCAGTTCTTC. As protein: CASRDQGSYNEQFF.

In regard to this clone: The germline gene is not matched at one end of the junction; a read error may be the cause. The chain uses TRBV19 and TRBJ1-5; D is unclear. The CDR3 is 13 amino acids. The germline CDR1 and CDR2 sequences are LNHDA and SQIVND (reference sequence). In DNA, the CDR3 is TGTGCCATTAGTATGGAGGAGCGCCAGCCCCAGCATTTT. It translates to CAISMEERQPQHF.

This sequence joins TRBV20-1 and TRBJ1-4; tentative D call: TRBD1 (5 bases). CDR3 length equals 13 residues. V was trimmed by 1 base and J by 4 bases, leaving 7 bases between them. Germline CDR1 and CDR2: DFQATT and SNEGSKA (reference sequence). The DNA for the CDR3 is TGCAGTGCTAGAGGGGGCTATAATGAAAAACTGTTTTTT. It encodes CSARGGYNEKLFF.

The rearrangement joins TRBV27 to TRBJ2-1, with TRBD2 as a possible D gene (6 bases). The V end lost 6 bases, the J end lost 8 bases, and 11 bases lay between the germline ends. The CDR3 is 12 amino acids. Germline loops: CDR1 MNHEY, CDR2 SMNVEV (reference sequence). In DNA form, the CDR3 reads TGTGCCAGCAGGACTAGTAGGCATGAGCAGTTCTTC. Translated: CASRTSRHEQFF.

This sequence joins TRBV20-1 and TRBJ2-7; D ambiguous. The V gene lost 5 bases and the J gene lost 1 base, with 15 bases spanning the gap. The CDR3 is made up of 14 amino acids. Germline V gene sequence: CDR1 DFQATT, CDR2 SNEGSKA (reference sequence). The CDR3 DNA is TGCAGTGCTCCTGGTCCAACGAGTTCCTACGAGCAGTACTTC. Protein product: CSAPGPTSSYEQYF.

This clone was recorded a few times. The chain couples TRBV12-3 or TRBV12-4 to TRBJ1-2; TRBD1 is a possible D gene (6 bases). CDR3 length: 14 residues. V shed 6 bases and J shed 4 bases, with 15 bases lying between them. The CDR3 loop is CASRSPGATYGYTF. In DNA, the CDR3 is TGTGCCAGCAGGAGTCCGGGGGCAACCTATGGCTACACCTTC.

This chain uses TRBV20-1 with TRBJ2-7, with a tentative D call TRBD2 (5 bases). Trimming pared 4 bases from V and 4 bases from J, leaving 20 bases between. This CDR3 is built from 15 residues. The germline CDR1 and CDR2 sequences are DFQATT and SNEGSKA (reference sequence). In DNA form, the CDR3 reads TGCAGTGCTATTAGGGTCCGCCCGGGGTCGTACGAGCAGTACTTC. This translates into CSAIRVRPGSYEQYF.

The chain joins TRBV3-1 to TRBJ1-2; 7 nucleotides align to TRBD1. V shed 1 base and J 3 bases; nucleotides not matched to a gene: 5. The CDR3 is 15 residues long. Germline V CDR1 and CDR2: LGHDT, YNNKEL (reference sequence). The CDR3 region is CASSQGGGGYYGYTF. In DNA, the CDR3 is TGTGCCAGCAGCCAAGGAGGAGGGGGCTACTATGGCTACACCTTC.

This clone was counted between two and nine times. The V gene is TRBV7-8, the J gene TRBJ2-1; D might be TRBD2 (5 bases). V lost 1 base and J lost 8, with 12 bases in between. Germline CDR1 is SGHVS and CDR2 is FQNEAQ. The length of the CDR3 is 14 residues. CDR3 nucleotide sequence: TGTGCCAGCAGCTTAGAGGATACTAGTGATGAGCAGTTCTTC. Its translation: CASSLEDTSDEQFF.

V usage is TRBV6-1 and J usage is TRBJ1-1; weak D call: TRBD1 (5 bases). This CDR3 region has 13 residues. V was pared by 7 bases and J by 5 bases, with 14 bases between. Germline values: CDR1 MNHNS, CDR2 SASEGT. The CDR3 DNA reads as TGTGCCAGCACCCAGGGTTCTTGGACTGAAGCTTTCTTT. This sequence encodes CASTQGSWTEAFF.

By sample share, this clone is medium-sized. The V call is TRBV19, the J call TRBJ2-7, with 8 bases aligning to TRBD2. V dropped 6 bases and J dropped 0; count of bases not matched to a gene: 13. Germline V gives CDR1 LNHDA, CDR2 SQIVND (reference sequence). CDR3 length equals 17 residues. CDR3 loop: CASSRRSGREVSYEQYF. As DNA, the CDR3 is TGTGCCAGTAGCCGAAGGTCTGGGCGGGAGGTCTCCTACGAGCAGTACTTC.